The next 18 T cell receptor beta chains were all read from a single sample in a study of shared clonotypes between healthy human individuals. Sequenced by immunoSEQ multiplex PCR; TCRdb stores in-frame clones only, minus some. Here the sample spans about 2,500,000 clones, just over 90% being singletons. Source material: naive CD4+ T cells sorted from blood. Specified subset: CD45RA+ positively selected. All receptors come from a man younger than 30 in good health.

V gene TRBV5-8 combines with J gene TRBJ2-5; possibly TRBD1 or TRBD2 for D (5 bases each). V lost 2 bases and J 4 bases, leaving 15 bases between the germline ends. The CDR3 runs 15 residues. The germline gives CDR1 SGHTS, CDR2 YDEGEE. The CDR3 nucleotides are TGTGCCAGCAGCTTTGAGGGGCAGGGCCGAGAGACCCAGTACTTC. The encoded protein is CASSFEGQGRETQYF. The full variable domain, rest sourced from reference TRBV5-8 and TRBJ2-5, is EAGVTQSPTHLIKTRGQQATLRCSPISGHTSVYWYQQALGLGLQFLLWYDEGEERNRGNFPPRFSGRQFPNYSSELNVNALELEDSALYLCASSFEGQGRETQYFGPGTRLLVL.

V usage is TRBV11-3 and J usage is TRBJ2-1, with 12 bases matching TRBD2. Germline values: CDR1 SGHNT, CDR2 YENEEA. The CDR3 runs to 17 residues. J gave up 5 bases and V 5 bases, and 10 bases lay outside the gene matches. This chain's CDR3 is CASSPNRLAGDHNEQFF. CDR3 DNA: TGTGCCAGCAGCCCTAATCGACTAGCGGGAGATCACAATGAGCAGTTCTTC.

The gene calls are TRBV7-2 and TRBJ2-2; D may match TRBD1 or TRBD2 (5 bases each). Germline CDR1 reads SGHTA; CDR2 reads FQGNSA. This CDR3 spans 15 amino acids. V lost 1 base and J lost 4, with 10 bases in between. The CDR3 is CASSLDAGTTGELFF. The CDR3 DNA follows: TGTGCCAGCAGCTTAGATGCAGGGACCACCGGGGAGCTGTTTTTT.

CDR3 amino acids: CASSFCRDRDPGELFF. CDR3 in DNA: TGTGCCAGCAGCTTCTGTCGGGACAGGGATCCCGGGGAGCTGTTTTTT. The rearrangement links TRBV7-3 to TRBJ2-2; 9 bases map to TRBD1. The germline CDR1 and CDR2 sequences are SGHTA and FQGTGA. Trimming took 3 bases from V and 6 from J; bases not matched to a gene: 8. CDR3 length: 16 residues.

The genes are TRBV5-5 and TRBJ1-2; D not certain. The length of the CDR3 is 13 residues. CDR1 and CDR2 (germline): SGHKS, YYEKEE (reference sequence). Trimming shortened V by 0 bases and J by 2 bases, and 5 bases separated the two germline ends. CDR3 bases: TGTGCCAGCAGCTTGGAACCAAACTATGGCTACACCTTC. This codes for CASSLEPNYGYTF.

V and J are TRBV30 and TRBJ1-6; D remains ambiguous. This CDR3 region has 15 residues. V was cut by 3 bases and J by 4 bases, with 13 bases left in between. CDR1 is GTSNPN, CDR2 SVGIG, per germline (reference sequence). The CDR3 reads CAWRLGGQYNSPLHF. CDR3 DNA: TGTGCCTGGAGGTTAGGTGGGCAGTATAATTCACCCCTCCACTTT.

Here the CDR3 reads CASSYSPTSGSETQYF. Written as DNA, the CDR3 is TGTGCCAGCAGTTACTCCCCGACTAGCGGGAGTGAGACCCAGTACTTC. The V gene is TRBV6-5, the J gene TRBJ2-5, with TRBD2 matching over 12 bases. After removal of 0 bases from V and 5 bases from J, the junction contained 4 bases not matched to a gene. The length of the CDR3 is 16 residues. The germline V gene encodes CDR1 MNHEY and CDR2 SVGAGI.

The V call is TRBV10-3, the J call TRBJ1-3; a possible D gene is TRBD1 (6 bases). V was trimmed by 6 bases and J by 4 bases, leaving 13 bases between them. Germline assignment: CDR1 ENHRY and CDR2 SYGVKD. The CDR3 length is 14 residues. CDR3 protein: CAISQQGSGNTIYF. CDR3 DNA: TGTGCCATCAGCCAGCAGGGGTCGGGAAACACCATATATTTT.

This chain joins TRBV6-5 and TRBJ2-4; 7 nucleotides match TRBD1. V lost 5 bases to trimming and J lost 0 bases; unmatched junction nucleotides: 4. CDR1 MNHEY and CDR2 SVGAGI come from the germline V gene. There are 15 residues in the CDR3. CDR3 in DNA: TGTGCCAGCAGTCCGGGACAGATAGCCAAAAACATTCAGTACTTC. Translation gives CASSPGQIAKNIQYF.

The genes are TRBV6-5 and TRBJ1-5, with D maybe TRBD1 (6 bases). V was cut by 8 bases and J by 4 bases, with 15 bases left in between. CDR3 size: 14 residues. The germline V gene has CDR1 MNHEY and CDR2 SVGAGI. CDR3 nucleotide sequence: TGTGCCAGCTCCCGGGACACCCAGAATCAGCCCCAGCATTTT. Its translation is CASSRDTQNQPQHF.

This chain links TRBV15 with TRBJ2-2; D tentatively fits TRBD1 or TRBD2 (6 bases each). V lost 2 bases, J lost 4 bases, and 20 bases lay in between. This CDR3 spans 18 amino acids. The germline V gene encodes CDR1 LNHNV and CDR2 YYDKDF (reference sequence). The chain's CDR3 is CATSRPDGRGRGTGELFF. The CDR3 DNA reads TGTGCCACCAGCAGACCCGACGGTCGGGGGCGAGGCACCGGGGAGCTGTTTTTT.

The table lists this clone with a count of one. CDR3 sequence: CASSAATANYNEQFF. CDR3 nucleotides: TGTGCCAGCAGCGCCGCAACGGCCAACTACAATGAGCAGTTCTTC. The chain carries TRBV9 and TRBJ2-1; D not certain. CDR1 is SGDLS, CDR2 YYNGEE, per germline. Trimming pared 3 bases from V and 3 bases from J, leaving 13 bases between. The CDR3 contains 15 residues.

This clone has only a few counts. Other DNA variants within this sample encode the same CDR3. The rearrangement links TRBV19 to TRBJ1-5; D call uncertain. Per the germline V gene, CDR1 is LNHDA and CDR2 is SQIVND (reference sequence). V was clipped by 3 bases and J by 3 bases, with 9 bases between them. The CDR3 has 14 amino acids. The DNA of the CDR3 is TGTGCCAGTAGTATTCGTGGCCTCAATCAGCCCCAGCATTTT. It specifies CASSIRGLNQPQHF.

The V gene is TRBV7-9, the J gene TRBJ2-1; weak D call: TRBD2 (5 bases). Trimming took off 0 bases at V and 5 bases at J, with 8 bases between the two ends. This CDR3 has 14 residues. CDR1 and CDR2 from the germline V gene are SEHNR and FQNEAQ (reference sequence). The CDR3 DNA reads TGTGCCAGCAGCTTAGCAATACTAGACAATGAGCAGTTCTTC. Translated, it gives CASSLAILDNEQFF.

The chain employs TRBV5-4 and TRBJ2-2; tentatively, D is TRBD1 (6 bases). The CDR3 covers 14 residues. Looked up from germline, CDR1 is SGHNT and CDR2 is YYREEE (reference sequence). V was trimmed by 5 bases and J by 7 bases, leaving 15 bases between them. The CDR3 DNA sequence: TGTGCCAGCAGTCGGGACACCTCGTTCGGGGAGCTGTTTTTT. Translation gives CASSRDTSFGELFF.

This clone was seen just once. The J gene is TRBJ1-2, the V gene TRBV27, with TRBD1 matching over 9 bases. CDR1 MNHEY and CDR2 SMNVEV come from the germline V gene (reference sequence). The CDR3 consists of 14 residues. V was pared by 4 bases and J by 8 bases, with 8 bases of the junction left unmatched. CDR3 sequence: CASSWDRAIGGYTF. Written as DNA, the CDR3 is TGTGCCAGCAGTTGGGACAGGGCAATAGGCGGCTACACCTTC.

The V gene is TRBV4-2, the J gene TRBJ2-3; D gene ambiguous. Germline V CDR1 and CDR2: LGHNA, YNFKEQ. The ends were cut back, 1 base at V and 4 bases at J, with 6 bases in the middle. This CDR3 has 13 residues. CDR3 sequence reads: CASSQVGPDTQYF. The CDR3 DNA follows: TGTGCCAGCAGCCAAGTCGGACCAGATACGCAGTATTTT.

With respect to this clone: The same CDR3 is also encoded by other DNA sequences in this sample. This chain links TRBV6-5 with TRBJ2-1; 11 bases match TRBD2. There are 15 residues in the CDR3. Germline V lookup: CDR1 MNHEY, CDR2 SVGAGI. The V gene end was trimmed by 0 bases and the J gene end by 6 bases; junction bases not matched to a gene: 1. The CDR3 DNA follows: TGTGCCAGCAGTTACTCTAGCGGGAGGGTCAATGAGCAGTTCTTC. This gives the protein CASSYSSGRVNEQFF.